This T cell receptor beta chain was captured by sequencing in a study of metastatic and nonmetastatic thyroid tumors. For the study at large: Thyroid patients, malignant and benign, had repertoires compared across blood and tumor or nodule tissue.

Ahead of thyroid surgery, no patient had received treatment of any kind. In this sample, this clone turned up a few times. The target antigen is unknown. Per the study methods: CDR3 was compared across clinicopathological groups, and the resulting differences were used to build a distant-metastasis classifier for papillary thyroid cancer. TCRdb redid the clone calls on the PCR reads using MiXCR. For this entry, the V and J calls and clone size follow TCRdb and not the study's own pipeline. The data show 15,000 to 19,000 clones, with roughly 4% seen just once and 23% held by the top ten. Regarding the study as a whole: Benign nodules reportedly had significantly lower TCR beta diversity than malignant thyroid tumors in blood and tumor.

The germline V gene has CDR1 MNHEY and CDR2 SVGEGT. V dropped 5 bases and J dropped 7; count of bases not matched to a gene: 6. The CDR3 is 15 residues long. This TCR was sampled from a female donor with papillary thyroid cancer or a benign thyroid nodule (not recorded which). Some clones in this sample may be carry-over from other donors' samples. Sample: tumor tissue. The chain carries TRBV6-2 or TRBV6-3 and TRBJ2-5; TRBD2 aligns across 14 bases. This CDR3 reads CASSGTSGSLGTQYF. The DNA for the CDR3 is TGTGCCAGCAGTGGGACTAGCGGGAGCCTCGGGACCCAGTACTTC.